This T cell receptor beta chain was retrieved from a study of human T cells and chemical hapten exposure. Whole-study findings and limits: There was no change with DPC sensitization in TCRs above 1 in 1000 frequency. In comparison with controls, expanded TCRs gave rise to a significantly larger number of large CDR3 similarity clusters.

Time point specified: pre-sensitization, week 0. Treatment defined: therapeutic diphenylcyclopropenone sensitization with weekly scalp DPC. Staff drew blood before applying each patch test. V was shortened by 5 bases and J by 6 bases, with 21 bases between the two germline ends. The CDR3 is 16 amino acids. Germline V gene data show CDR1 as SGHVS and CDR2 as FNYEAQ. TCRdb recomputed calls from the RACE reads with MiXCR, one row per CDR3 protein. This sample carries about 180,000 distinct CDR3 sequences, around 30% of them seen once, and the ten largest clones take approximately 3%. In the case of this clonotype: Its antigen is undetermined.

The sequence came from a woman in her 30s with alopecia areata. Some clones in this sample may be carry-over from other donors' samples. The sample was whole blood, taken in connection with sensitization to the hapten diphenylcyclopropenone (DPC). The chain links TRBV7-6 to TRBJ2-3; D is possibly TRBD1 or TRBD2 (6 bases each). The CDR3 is CASSRPRDTLADTQYF. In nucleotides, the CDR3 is TGTGCCAGCAGCCGCCCCCGGGACACCCTAGCGGATACGCAGTATTTT.